Listed below are T cell receptor beta chains from one sample, sequenced in a study of blood T cell repertoires in COVID-19. Clones were read by immunoSEQ multiplex PCR, and TCRdb kept only the in-frame ones, dropping some. The repertoire holds about 200,000 clones, with about 88% as singletons. Specimen: peripheral blood. These receptors all stem from a man aged 35-49 years with active or convalescent COVID-19. CDR3s include the opening cysteine and the closing phenylalanine or tryptophan. A D gene is named only where the DNA matches it firmly. Size tells how often a clone was seen (once, few, many) or the class of an expanded clone, and some rows leave it out.

TGTGCCTGGAGTGTACCTGGGGGCAGCTACACCTTC,CAWSVPGGSYTF,.,TRBJ1-2,.,TRBV30
TGTGCCTGGACCCCCATCCGACATTTAAGAGGGTACGAGCAGTACTTC,CAWTPIRHLRGYEQYF,.,TRBJ2-7,.,TRBV30
TGTGCCAGCTCACGAGGACAGCGTGAGCCCCAGCATTTT,CASSRGQREPQHF,once,TRBJ1-5,.,TRBV18
TGTGCCAGCAGTGACTCCCAGTTGACTGATCAGCCCCAGCATTTT,CASSDSQLTDQPQHF,.,TRBJ1-5,.,TRBV6-5
TGTGCTAGTGGTTTGACAGGGCCCATGAACACTGAAGCTTTCTTT,CASGLTGPMNTEAFF,.,TRBJ1-1,.,TRBV12-5
TGTGCCATCAGGGGAGACTCGGGACAAAATACGCAGTATTTT,CAIRGDSGQNTQYF,.,TRBJ2-3,.,TRBV10-3
TGTGCCAGCAGCCCAAGACAGAGAAATCAGCCCCAGCATTTT,CASSPRQRNQPQHF,.,TRBJ1-5,.,TRBV5-8
TGTGCCAGCAGTGTAGTCAGGGAAGGCTATGGCTACACCTTC,CASSVVREGYGYTF,.,TRBJ1-2,.,TRBV2
TGCGCCAGCAGCTGGGACAGGGCCGGGGAGCTGTTTTTT,CASSWDRAGELFF,.,TRBJ2-2,TRBD1,TRBV5-1
TGTGCCAGCAGCGTAGGGCACAGAGACAACTATGGCTACACCTTC,CASSVGHRDNYGYTF,.,TRBJ1-2,.,TRBV9
TGTGCCAGCAGCCTAGGGACTAGCGGGATTTACGAGCAGTACTTC,CASSLGTSGIYEQYF,.,TRBJ2-7,TRBD2,TRBV9
TGTGCCAGCACCCCGGGGGGAACGGGTGAAGCTTTCTTT,CASTPGGTGEAFF,.,TRBJ1-1,.,TRBV6-5
TGTGCCAGCAGCTTAGTGCAGGACACCGGGGAGCTGTTTTTT,CASSLVQDTGELFF,.,TRBJ2-2,.,TRBV7-9
TGCGCCAGCAGCTTGGGACAGGGGTTTACTGAAGCTTTCTTT,CASSLGQGFTEAFF,.,TRBJ1-1,TRBD1,TRBV5-1
TGTGCCAGCAGTTACTCTACTAGCGCTGAATACGAGCAGTACTTC,CASSYSTSAEYEQYF,.,TRBJ2-7,TRBD2,TRBV6-2/TRBV6-3
TGTGCCAGCAGCCCGGGACAGGGGACCACCGGGGAGCTGTTTTTT,CASSPGQGTTGELFF,.,TRBJ2-2,TRBD1,TRBV7-9
TGCGCCAGCAGCATAACTAGCGGGGGGGCCAGCACCGGGGAGCTGTTTTTT,CASSITSGGASTGELFF,once,TRBJ2-2,TRBD2,TRBV5-1
TGTGCCAGCAGCGGTGGGACAGGGGACTATAATTCACCCCTCCACTTT,CASSGGTGDYNSPLHF,.,TRBJ1-6,TRBD1,TRBV5-4
TGCAGCGTTGCAAAACAGGGGGCGGAAGGAGGAGTTAGGACTAATGAAAAACTGTTTTTT,CSVAKQGAEGGVRTNEKLFF,.,TRBJ1-4,TRBD1,TRBV29-1
TGTGCCAGCCGTCGTCGGGGAGCCTACGAGCAGTACTTC,CASRRRGAYEQYF,.,TRBJ2-7,.,TRBV2
TGTGCCAGCAGCTTAGCGATATCCGGGACTAGTTCACCCCTCCACTTT,CASSLAISGTSSPLHF,few,TRBJ1-6,.,TRBV7-6
TGTGCCAGTAGTATAGAGATCCAGGGAAATTCACCCCTCCACTTT,CASSIEIQGNSPLHF,.,TRBJ1-6,.,TRBV19
TGTGCCAGTGGACGGGGGGGCCAGGGTTTAGGTGAGCAGTTCTTC,CASGRGGQGLGEQFF,.,TRBJ2-1,TRBD2,TRBV19
TGTGCCAGCAGCGCCCCCCGAGCCGGTACGCAGTATTTT,CASSAPRAGTQYF,.,TRBJ2-3,.,TRBV7-2
TGTGCCAGCAGTCCCAGCGGGAGCGGCTCAGATACGCAGTATTTT,CASSPSGSGSDTQYF,.,TRBJ2-3,TRBD2,TRBV28